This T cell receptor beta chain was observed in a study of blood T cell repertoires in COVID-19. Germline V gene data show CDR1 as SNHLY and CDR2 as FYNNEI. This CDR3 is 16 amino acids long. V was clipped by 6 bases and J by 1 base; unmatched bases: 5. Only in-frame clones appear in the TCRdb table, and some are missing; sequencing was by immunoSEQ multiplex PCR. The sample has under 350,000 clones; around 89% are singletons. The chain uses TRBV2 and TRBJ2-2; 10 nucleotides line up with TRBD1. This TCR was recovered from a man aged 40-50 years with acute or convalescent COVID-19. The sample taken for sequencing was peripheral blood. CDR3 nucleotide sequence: TGTGCCAGCAGCGACAGGGGGCTTCAGAACACCGGGGAGCTGTTTTTT. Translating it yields CASSDRGLQNTGELFF. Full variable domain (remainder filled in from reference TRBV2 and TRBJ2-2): EPEVTQTPSHQVTQMGQEVILRCVPISNHLYFYWYRQILGQKVEFLVSFYNNEISEKSEIFDDQFSVERPDGSNFTLKIRSTKLEDSAMYFCASSDRGLQNTGELFFGEGSRLTVL.